A selection of T cell receptor beta chains follows, all from one sample in a study of identical twins. MiXCR, applied by TCRdb to the 5' RACE reads, yields one record per CDR3 protein. The table records a few hundred thousand distinct CDR3 sequences, under 20% of them present only once. Sample: naive T cells sorted from blood. The receptor source for this set is a man aged 50 or older in good health. Each CDR3 is given with its conserved first and last residue. Fields, in order: clone size, D gene, J gene, V gene, CDR3 protein, CDR3 DNA. D genes are given only for firm matches. Some rows mark clone size as missing; the rest say once, few, many or name a class of expanded clone.

clone_size: .; d_call: .; j_call: TRBJ1-6; v_call: TRBV5-5; cdr3_aa: CASSLGEGPSPLHF; cdr3_nt: TGTGCCAGCAGCTTGGGAGAGGGACCCTCACCCCTCCACTTT
clone_size: few; d_call: TRBD1; j_call: TRBJ2-7; v_call: TRBV5-1; cdr3_aa: CASNGGQGEYEQYF; cdr3_nt: TGCGCCAGCAATGGCGGACAGGGAGAGTACGAGCAGTACTTC
clone_size: many; d_call: .; j_call: TRBJ1-1; v_call: TRBV20-1; cdr3_aa: CSAPSQNDMNTEAFF; cdr3_nt: TGCAGTGCTCCCAGCCAAAACGACATGAACACTGAAGCTTTCTTT
clone_size: few; d_call: .; j_call: TRBJ2-3; v_call: TRBV25-1; cdr3_aa: CASSVGGLFADTQYF; cdr3_nt: TGTGCCAGCAGTGTTGGAGGACTATTCGCAGATACGCAGTATTTT
clone_size: few; d_call: TRBD1; j_call: TRBJ2-3; v_call: TRBV24-1; cdr3_aa: CATSDSGGPSTDTQYF; cdr3_nt: TGTGCCACCAGTGACTCAGGGGGCCCGAGCACAGATACGCAGTATTTT
clone_size: few; d_call: TRBD2; j_call: TRBJ2-3; v_call: TRBV10-3; cdr3_aa: CAISVPLAGDSTDTQYF; cdr3_nt: TGTGCCATCAGTGTTCCTTTAGCGGGAGATAGCACAGATACGCAGTATTTT
clone_size: many; d_call: .; j_call: TRBJ1-1; v_call: TRBV6-1; cdr3_aa: CASRASGEIEAFF; cdr3_nt: TGTGCCAGCAGGGCATCGGGGGAAATCGAAGCTTTCTTT
clone_size: .; d_call: .; j_call: TRBJ2-3; v_call: TRBV12-3/TRBV12-4; cdr3_aa: CASKSGARGDTQYF; cdr3_nt: TGTGCCAGCAAATCGGGGGCAAGAGGAGATACGCAGTATTTT
clone_size: few; d_call: .; j_call: TRBJ2-1; v_call: TRBV18; cdr3_aa: CASSQLGEQFF; cdr3_nt: TGTGCCAGCTCGCAGCTGGGTGAGCAGTTCTTC
clone_size: many; d_call: TRBD2; j_call: TRBJ2-3; v_call: TRBV20-1; cdr3_aa: CSARVPSGRTDTQYF; cdr3_nt: TGCAGTGCTAGAGTGCCTAGCGGGAGAACAGATACGCAGTATTTT
clone_size: few; d_call: TRBD1; j_call: TRBJ1-6; v_call: TRBV20-1; cdr3_aa: CSARAWDRGSGSPLHF; cdr3_nt: TGCAGTGCTAGAGCTTGGGACAGGGGATCAGGATCACCCCTCCACTTT
clone_size: .; d_call: .; j_call: TRBJ1-3; v_call: TRBV20-1; cdr3_aa: CSARKAGTHGNTIYF; cdr3_nt: TGCAGTGCTAGGAAGGCAGGGACACATGGAAACACCATATATTTT
clone_size: .; d_call: .; j_call: TRBJ2-5; v_call: TRBV12-3/TRBV12-4; cdr3_aa: CASSSLEWYQETQYF; cdr3_nt: TGTGCCAGCAGTTCCCTCGAATGGTACCAAGAGACCCAGTACTTC
clone_size: few; d_call: .; j_call: TRBJ1-1; v_call: TRBV6-1; cdr3_aa: CASSRGVAWEAFF; cdr3_nt: TGTGCCAGCAGCCGCGGCGTTGCGTGGGAAGCTTTCTTT
clone_size: .; d_call: .; j_call: TRBJ2-6; v_call: TRBV20-1; cdr3_aa: CSAADRAGANVLTF; cdr3_nt: TGCAGTGCTGCCGACCGGGCTGGGGCCAACGTCCTGACTTTC
clone_size: many; d_call: .; j_call: TRBJ2-2; v_call: TRBV12-3/TRBV12-4; cdr3_aa: CASSLARWGELFF; cdr3_nt: TGTGCCAGCAGTTTAGCGCGGTGGGGGGAGCTGTTTTTT
clone_size: .; d_call: .; j_call: TRBJ1-6; v_call: TRBV6-6; cdr3_aa: CSAARSYNSPLHF; cdr3_nt: TGTTCGGCAGCCCGCTCCTATAATTCACCCCTCCACTTT
clone_size: .; d_call: TRBD2; j_call: TRBJ2-3; v_call: TRBV30; cdr3_aa: CAWALTGGRALDTQYF; cdr3_nt: TGTGCCTGGGCTTTAACGGGCGGGAGGGCCTTGGATACGCAGTATTTT
clone_size: .; d_call: TRBD1; j_call: TRBJ1-1; v_call: TRBV6-5; cdr3_aa: CASSSRTGGSGNTEAFF; cdr3_nt: TGTGCCAGCAGTTCCCGGACAGGGGGCAGTGGGAACACTGAAGCTTTCTTT
clone_size: few; d_call: .; j_call: TRBJ1-2; v_call: TRBV20-1; cdr3_aa: CSAPPDRRFNYGYTF; cdr3_nt: TGCAGTGCTCCGCCCGACAGGAGATTTAACTATGGCTACACCTTC
clone_size: .; d_call: .; j_call: TRBJ1-5; v_call: TRBV20-1; cdr3_aa: CSATQLGNQPQHF; cdr3_nt: TGCAGTGCTACACAGCTTGGCAATCAGCCCCAGCATTTT
clone_size: few; d_call: .; j_call: TRBJ2-3; v_call: TRBV28; cdr3_aa: CASSSDSTDTQYF; cdr3_nt: TGTGCCAGCAGTTCCGACAGCACAGATACGCAGTATTTT
clone_size: .; d_call: .; j_call: TRBJ2-2; v_call: TRBV6-2/TRBV6-3; cdr3_aa: CASSYVLASGELFF; cdr3_nt: TGTGCCAGCAGTTATGTACTAGCAAGCGGGGAGCTGTTTTTT
clone_size: .; d_call: TRBD2; j_call: TRBJ2-5; v_call: TRBV7-3; cdr3_aa: CASSLTGLAGETQYF; cdr3_nt: TGTGCCAGCAGCTTAACCGGACTAGCTGGTGAGACCCAGTACTTC
clone_size: few; d_call: .; j_call: TRBJ1-2; v_call: TRBV20-1; cdr3_aa: CSALTDNYGYTF; cdr3_nt: TGCAGTGCATTAACGGATAACTATGGCTACACCTTC
clone_size: .; d_call: TRBD2; j_call: TRBJ2-2; v_call: TRBV20-1; cdr3_aa: CSARPLAGYTGELFF; cdr3_nt: TGCAGTGCTAGGCCACTAGCGGGTTACACCGGGGAGCTGTTTTTT
clone_size: .; d_call: TRBD2; j_call: TRBJ2-7; v_call: TRBV7-2; cdr3_aa: CASSSRLAGSYEQYF; cdr3_nt: TGTGCCAGCAGCTCCAGACTAGCGGGCTCCTACGAGCAGTACTTC
clone_size: .; d_call: .; j_call: TRBJ2-3; v_call: TRBV4-1; cdr3_aa: CASSQDGNTQYF; cdr3_nt: TGCGCCAGCAGCCAAGATGGGAATACGCAGTATTTT
clone_size: few; d_call: TRBD1; j_call: TRBJ2-1; v_call: TRBV23-1; cdr3_aa: CASCSTQGSSYNEQFF; cdr3_nt: TGCGCCAGCTGCTCGACACAGGGGAGCTCCTACAATGAGCAGTTCTTC
clone_size: many; d_call: TRBD1; j_call: TRBJ2-7; v_call: TRBV20-1; cdr3_aa: CSATRTGGYEQYF; cdr3_nt: TGCAGTGCAACGAGGACAGGGGGCTACGAGCAGTACTTC
clone_size: few; d_call: .; j_call: TRBJ2-7; v_call: TRBV28; cdr3_aa: CASRDVGAYEQYF; cdr3_nt: TGTGCCAGCAGGGACGTCGGGGCCTACGAGCAGTACTTC
clone_size: .; d_call: .; j_call: TRBJ2-3; v_call: TRBV3-1; cdr3_aa: CASSQDPRGPDTQYF; cdr3_nt: TGTGCCAGCAGCCAAGACCCCAGGGGCCCAGATACGCAGTATTTT